What follows are 32 T cell receptor beta chains derived from one specimen sequenced in a study of blood T cell repertoires in COVID-19. Method: immunoSEQ multiplex PCR; TCRdb's copy keeps in-frame clones and lacks some. The sample contains some 64,000 clones, approximately 75% of which appear only once. The source material was peripheral blood. Receptors originate from an older woman with acute or convalescent COVID-19.

The rearrangement links TRBV19 to TRBJ1-2; 7 positions agree with TRBD1. Trimming removed 7 bases from V and 9 bases from J; junction bases left unmatched: 8. This CDR3 comprises 12 residues. Germline V gene sequence: CDR1 LNHDA, CDR2 SQIVND (reference sequence). CDR3 in DNA: TGTGCCAGTACCGCCCGACAGGGAAGCTACACCTTC. Amino acid sequence: CASTARQGSYTF. Together with reference TRBV19 and TRBJ1-2, the CDR3 gives the full variable domain: DGGITQSPKYLFRKEGQNVTLSCEQNLNHDAMYWYRQDPGQGLRLIYYSQIVNDFQKGDIAEGYSVSREKKESFPLTVTSAQKNPTAFYLCASTARQGSYTFGSGTRLTVV.

The V call is TRBV2, the J call TRBJ2-7; possible D gene TRBD2, 5 bases. This CDR3 comprises 12 residues. Germline lookup yields CDR1 SNHLY and CDR2 FYNNEI. Trimming took off 5 bases at V and 0 bases at J, with 5 bases between the two ends. This chain's CDR3 is CASSRGSYEQYF. For the CDR3, the DNA is TGTGCCAGCAGTCGGGGCTCCTACGAGCAGTACTTC.

To note about this clone: Distinct nucleotide sequences in the sample also encode this CDR3. The chain links TRBV7-3 to TRBJ1-2, with D unresolved. The germline CDR1 and CDR2 sequences are SGHTA and FQGTGA. This CDR3 is built from 13 residues. With 0 bases removed from V and 4 bases from J, the gap between germline ends came to 6 bases. The CDR3 nucleotides are TGTGCCAGCAGCTTAACAGGCGGCTATGGCTACACCTTC. This codes for CASSLTGGYGYTF.

The chain combines TRBV3-1 (or the pseudogene TRBV3-2) with TRBJ1-4, with D unresolved. Trimming shortened V by 4 bases and J by 7 bases, and 13 bases separated the two germline ends. Germline V gives CDR1 LGHDT, CDR2 YNNKEL (reference sequence). The CDR3 runs to 14 residues. The CDR3 region is CASSPTAATEKLFF. The CDR3 DNA follows: TGTGCCAGCAGCCCAACGGCAGCGACTGAAAAACTGTTTTTT.

The J gene is TRBJ2-7, the V gene TRBV18; D gene uncertain. The ends were cut back, 2 bases at V and 2 bases at J, with 7 bases in the middle. Germline V lookup: CDR1 KGHSH, CDR2 LQKENI. The CDR3 has 13 residues. The CDR3 nucleotides read TGTGCCAGCTCACCAGGGCCTACCTACGAGCAGTACTTC. Residues: CASSPGPTYEQYF. Full variable domain (missing parts from reference TRBV18 and TRBJ2-7): NAGVMQNPRHLVRRRGQEARLRCSPMKGHSHVYWYRQLPEEGLKFMVYLQKENIIDESGMPKERFSAEFPKEGPSILRIQQVVRGDSAAYFCASSPGPTYEQYFGPGTRLTVT.

The V and J genes are TRBV10-2 and TRBJ2-6, with TRBD1 matching over 7 bases. CDR3 length equals 18 residues. With V trimmed by 2 bases and J by 0 bases, 7 bases remained unmatched. From germline, CDR1 is WSHSY and CDR2 SAAADI. The CDR3 protein is CASSETGQVNSGANVLTF. CDR3 bases: TGCGCCAGCAGTGAGACCGGACAGGTGAACTCTGGGGCCAACGTCCTGACTTTC.

V usage is TRBV27 and J usage is TRBJ2-1; 13 bases are a match to TRBD2. This CDR3 has 15 amino acids. Germline V gene sequence: CDR1 MNHEY, CDR2 SMNVEV (reference sequence). V gave up 3 bases and J gave up 6 bases; unmatched junction bases: 2. CDR3 region: CASSFGTSGANEQFF. CDR3 sequence (DNA): TGTGCCAGCAGTTTTGGGACTAGCGGGGCCAATGAGCAGTTCTTC.

This chain connects TRBV5-1 to TRBJ1-2, with D possibly matching TRBD1 (5 bases). Trimming left V 1 base short and J 6 bases short, with 16 bases between. CDR3 length equals 15 residues. Germline CDR1 reads SGHRS; CDR2 reads YFSETQ. CDR3 coding DNA: TGCGCCAGCAGCTTGCAGGGTTACCTAGGGGATGGCTACACCTTC. As protein: CASSLQGYLGDGYTF.

The V gene is TRBV6-5, the J gene TRBJ1-3; 7 nucleotides align to TRBD1. The CDR3 is 15 amino acids. Germline V lookup: CDR1 MNHEY, CDR2 SVGAGI. The V and J ends lost 2 bases and 3 bases, in that order; junction bases with no gene match: 4. As DNA, the CDR3 is TGTGCCAGCAGTTACGGGGGACAGCTTGGAAACACCATATATTTT. Translating gives CASSYGGQLGNTIYF.

V and J are TRBV7-9 and TRBJ1-1; 8 positions match TRBD1. V gave up 4 bases and J gave up 1 base; unmatched junction bases: 8. Germline V gives CDR1 SEHNR, CDR2 FQNEAQ (reference sequence). The CDR3 sequence is 16 residues long. CDR3 in DNA: TGTGCCAGCAGCTACAGGGGGGCAGGACCGAACACTGAAGCTTTCTTT. Encoded protein: CASSYRGAGPNTEAFF.

V usage is TRBV5-1 and J usage is TRBJ2-2; 9 bases align to TRBD1. The CDR3 covers 16 residues. V dropped 4 bases and J dropped 1; count of bases not matched to a gene: 5. Germline values: CDR1 SGHRS, CDR2 YFSETQ. The CDR3: CASSLRQGGNTGELFF. CDR3 DNA: TGCGCCAGCAGCCTCCGACAGGGGGGGAACACCGGGGAGCTGTTTTTT. Full variable domain (missing parts from reference TRBV5-1 and TRBJ2-2): KAGVTQTPRYLIKTRGQQVTLSCSPISGHRSVSWYQQTPGQGLQFLFEYFSETQRNKGNFPGRFSGRQFSNSRSEMNVSTLELGDSALYLCASSLRQGGNTGELFFGEGSRLTVL.

The V gene is TRBV28, the J gene TRBJ1-6, with TRBD1 matching 10 bases. The trim removed 4 bases at V and 7 bases at J, leaving 4 bases unmatched. Germline V gene lookup returns CDR1 MDHEN and CDR2 SYDVKM. CDR3 length: 15 residues. This CDR3 reads CASSSPGQGNSPLHF. The CDR3 DNA sequence: TGTGCCAGCAGTTCTCCGGGACAGGGGAATTCACCCCTCCACTTT.

V usage is TRBV19 and J usage is TRBJ2-2, with 8 bases that match TRBD2. With 2 bases clipped from V and 4 bases from J, the junction kept 0 bases outside the gene matches. The germline V gene has CDR1 LNHDA and CDR2 SQIVND (reference sequence). The CDR3 runs to 14 residues. The CDR3: CASSIRGGTGELFF. CDR3 bases: TGTGCCAGTAGTATACGGGGGGGCACCGGGGAGCTGTTTTTT.

This chain joins TRBV11-3 and TRBJ1-1; 8 positions agree with TRBD1. Germline assignment: CDR1 SGHNT and CDR2 YENEEA. Unmatched junction bases numbered 7, after V lost 5 bases and J lost 5 bases. The CDR3 is 14 amino acids. This CDR3 is CASSRQGTSTEAFF. CDR3 sequence (DNA): TGTGCCAGCAGCCGACAGGGGACGAGTACTGAAGCTTTCTTT.

This clone was detected once. The V gene is TRBV7-8, the J gene TRBJ2-3, with 8 bases fitting TRBD1. This CDR3 region has 17 residues. Losses at the gene ends were 5 bases for V and 2 bases for J; bases not matched to a gene: 12. Germline V gene sequence: CDR1 SGHVS, CDR2 FQNEAQ. The CDR3 DNA follows: TGTGCCAGCAGCCTGGGGGGACAGGTCTACTCCACAGATACGCAGTATTTT. Its translation is CASSLGGQVYSTDTQYF.

The sample holds one count of this clone. The V and J genes are TRBV27 and TRBJ1-5; TRBD1 aligns across 12 bases. V was clipped by 6 bases and J by 7 bases; unmatched bases: 10. The CDR3 sequence is 16 residues long. Germline CDR1 MNHEY, CDR2 SMNVEV (reference sequence). In DNA, the CDR3 is TGTGCCAGCAGCCTTACAGGGACAGGGGGCCGGCAGCCCCAGCATTTT. Translating it yields CASSLTGTGGRQPQHF.

The chain is built from TRBV2 and TRBJ2-2, with a tentative D call TRBD1 (6 bases). The V and J ends lost 4 bases and 7 bases respectively, with 13 bases between them. CDR3 length equals 14 residues. CDR1 and CDR2 (germline): SNHLY, FYNNEI. CDR3 region: CASSALGDNGELFF. Here the CDR3 DNA reads TGTGCCAGCAGTGCCCTGGGGGACAACGGGGAGCTGTTTTTT.

The V gene is TRBV12-3 or TRBV12-4, the J gene TRBJ2-5; 8 bases fit TRBD2. V was pared by 6 bases and J by 5 bases, with 2 bases of the junction left unmatched. The CDR3 runs 12 residues. The CDR3 DNA is TGTGCCAGCAGAGGACTAGCTGAGACCCAGTACTTC. This codes for CASRGLAETQYF.

The J gene is TRBJ1-1, the V gene TRBV19, with 9 bases fitting TRBD1. Trimming at V came to 11 bases and at J to 1 base, leaving 14 bases not matched to a gene. The CDR3 is made up of 16 amino acids. Germline V gene lookup returns CDR1 LNHDA and CDR2 SQIVND (reference sequence). The CDR3 nucleotides read TGTGCCTCAGGAGGGTACAGGGGGCATAGGAACACTGAAGCTTTCTTT. Translated, it gives CASGGYRGHRNTEAFF.

The chain joins TRBV25-1 to TRBJ1-4; 7 nucleotides agree with TRBD1. CDR1 and CDR2 from the germline V gene are MGHDK and SYGVNS. The CDR3 contains 14 residues. With V trimmed by 6 bases and J by 15 bases, 16 bases remained unmatched. DNA of the CDR3: TGTGCCAGCAGAGGGTCGGACAGGCCGGAAGGGGTGTTTTTT. Protein sequence: CASRGSDRPEGVFF. Supplemented by reference TRBV25-1 and TRBJ1-4, the full variable domain reads EADIYQTPRYLVIGTGKKITLECSQTMGHDKMYWYQQDPGMELHLIHYSYGVNSTEKGDLSSESTVSRIRTEHFPLTLESARPSHTSQYLCASRGSDRPEGVFFGSGTQLSVL.

The chain combines TRBV9 with TRBJ2-7; TRBD1 might be the D (6 bases). CDR1 SGDLS and CDR2 YYNGEE come from the germline V gene. The CDR3 is 14 amino acids. With 4 bases removed from V and 1 base from J, the gap between germline ends came to 12 bases. The CDR3 nucleotides read TGTGCCAGCAGCTCCCAGGGGCAGTCCTACGAGCAGTACTTC. It yields the protein CASSSQGQSYEQYF.

The V call is TRBV6-5, the J call TRBJ2-2; weak D call: TRBD2 (5 bases). Germline V gene lookup returns CDR1 MNHEY and CDR2 SVGAGI. V lost 9 bases and J 7 bases, leaving 21 bases between the germline ends. CDR3 length equals 15 residues. As DNA, the CDR3 is TGTGCCAGGGAAACGGGGAGTGGGTTTGTCGGGGAGCTGTTTTTT. This translates into CARETGSGFVGELFF.

This chain links TRBV3-1 (or the pseudogene TRBV3-2) with TRBJ2-1; 7 positions agree with TRBD2. CDR3 length equals 14 residues. The junction had 3 bases not matched to a gene; V was cut back by 3 bases and J by 4 bases. The germline gives CDR1 LGHDT, CDR2 YNNKEL (reference sequence). The DNA of the CDR3 is TGTGCCAGCAGCCAGATTAGCGGGTACAATGAGCAGTTCTTC. It codes for CASSQISGYNEQFF.

This rearrangement joins TRBV28 to TRBJ2-7; 9 positions match TRBD1. The CDR3 length is 13 residues. The germline gives CDR1 MDHEN, CDR2 SYDVKM. Trimming took 8 bases from V and 3 from J; bases not matched to a gene: 5. The CDR3 region is CASLRTGDYEQYF. In nucleotides, the CDR3 is TGTGCCAGCCTCAGGACAGGGGACTACGAGCAGTACTTC.

Comment on this clone: Within the sample, other DNA sequences also encode this same CDR3. The chain carries TRBV25-1 and TRBJ1-2; 8 nucleotides agree with TRBD1. V was clipped by 4 bases and J by 8 bases; unmatched bases: 9. The germline V gene has CDR1 MGHDK and CDR2 SYGVNS. The CDR3 sequence is 14 residues long. Here the CDR3 DNA reads TGTGCCAGCAGTGGACCTTGGACAGGGAACGGCTACACCTTC. The encoded protein is CASSGPWTGNGYTF.

The chain couples TRBV25-1 to TRBJ1-1; D uncertain. CDR3 length: 13 amino acids. Between the trimmed V and J ends, which lost 2 bases and 5 bases, there was a span of 9 bases. From germline, CDR1 is MGHDK and CDR2 SYGVNS. This CDR3 reads CASSEQTGTEAFF. DNA of the CDR3: TGTGCCAGCAGTGAACAAACGGGGACTGAAGCTTTCTTT.

This clone was found a few times. The rearrangement links TRBV2 to TRBJ1-5, with D perhaps TRBD1 (6 bases). Trimming took off 7 bases at V and 2 bases at J, with 15 bases between the two ends. CDR1 is SNHLY, CDR2 FYNNEI, per germline. CDR3 length: 15 residues. The CDR3 sequence: CASTEGGVGNQPQHF. For the CDR3, the DNA is TGTGCCAGCACCGAAGGGGGAGTAGGCAATCAGCCCCAGCATTTT.

V gene TRBV27 combines with J gene TRBJ1-5; a possible D gene is TRBD1 (6 bases). The CDR3 contains 17 residues. Between the trimmed V and J ends, which lost 5 bases and 1 base, there was a span of 18 bases. Germline CDR1 is MNHEY and CDR2 is SMNVEV (reference sequence). This CDR3 reads CASSLKPQGLSNQPQHF. The DNA for the CDR3 is TGTGCCAGCAGTCTTAAGCCCCAGGGGTTGAGCAATCAGCCCCAGCATTTT.

This sequence joins TRBV5-1 and TRBJ1-5; 7 nucleotides agree with TRBD1. After removal of 0 bases from V and 5 bases from J, the junction contained 5 bases not matched to a gene. Germline CDR1 SGHRS, CDR2 YFSETQ. This CDR3 has 15 amino acids. DNA for the CDR3: TGCGCCAGCAGCTTGGAGGGACAGACACATCAGCCCCAGCATTTT. Its translation is CASSLEGQTHQPQHF.

V gene TRBV19 combines with J gene TRBJ1-1; D is undetermined. V was pared by 3 bases and J by 1 base, with 6 bases between. Per germline, CDR1 LNHDA and CDR2 SQIVND (reference sequence). This CDR3 region has 13 residues. CDR3 nucleotides: TGTGCCAGTAGTATCGGGAGGAACACTGAAGCTTTCTTT. This translates into CASSIGRNTEAFF.

The J gene is TRBJ2-5, the V gene TRBV19, with a possible D match to TRBD2 (6 bases). Germline values: CDR1 LNHDA, CDR2 SQIVND (reference sequence). There are 14 residues in the CDR3. Trimming left V 6 bases short and J 2 bases short, with 13 bases between. CDR3 protein: CASSEGRKQETQYF. The DNA for the CDR3 is TGTGCCAGTAGCGAGGGGAGGAAGCAAGAGACCCAGTACTTC.

The chain joins TRBV10-3 to TRBJ1-2, with 7 bases that match TRBD1. The V segment lost 2 bases and the J segment 10 bases; nucleotides outside the gene matches: 1. Germline CDR1 and CDR2: ENHRY and SYGVKD. There are 11 residues in the CDR3. The CDR3 bases are TGTGCCATCAGTGAGGACAGGGACTACACCTTC. Translation gives CAISEDRDYTF.